The 24 T cell receptor beta chains presented below share a single source sample, sequenced in a study of CXCR3-negative and CXCR3-positive naive CD8 T cells. The antigens these receptors bind are not known. TRB cDNA libraries were made by UMI-labeled 5' RACE. TCRdb reprocessed the 5' RACE reads; each CDR3 protein has one entry and no DNA is given. The ten most abundant clones cover 0.49% of a sample with about 150,000 distinct CDR3 sequences. Study-level results: Naive CXCR3-positive cells had TRB CDR3s more hydrophobic than those of CXCR3-negative naive cells.

The sample was naive CXCR3+ CD8+ T cells from blood. Sample subset: CD45RO-CCR7+CD27+CD95- naive CD8+ T cells expressing CXCR3 (TNR3+). The origin of the receptors is a human donor in good health. Some clones in this sample may be carry-over from other donors' samples.

The chain has TRBV12-5 and TRBJ2-3; TCRdb names TRBD1, which stays unverified in the absence of DNA. The germline CDR1 and CDR2 sequences are LGHNT and FRNRAP. The CDR3 length is 16 residues. The CDR3 loop reads CASGLTITGSTDTQYF.

The V call is TRBV6-2 or TRBV6-3, the J call TRBJ1-6. Germline lookup yields CDR1 MNHEY and CDR2 SVGEGT. This CDR3 has 15 amino acids. CDR3 amino acids: CASKEGSSYNSPLHF.

The genes are TRBV13 and TRBJ2-5; TCRdb's assignment of TRBD2 cannot be checked, as there is no DNA. CDR3 length equals 17 residues. The germline V gene has CDR1 PRHDT and CDR2 FYEKMQ (reference sequence). The CDR3 is CASSLTSGGSPQETQYF.

This sequence joins TRBV12-3 or TRBV12-4 and TRBJ2-5; TCRdb returns TRBD2, unconfirmable since there is no DNA. The CDR3 totals 13 residues. The CDR3: CASTLIGYETQYF.

The genes are TRBV7-3 and TRBJ1-1. Germline V gene data show CDR1 as SGHTA and CDR2 as FQGTGA. This CDR3 is 15 amino acids long. The CDR3: CASRRTSAMNTEAFF.

The V gene is TRBV29-1, the J gene TRBJ2-3; as DNA is missing, the TRBD2 call by TCRdb cannot be tested. The CDR3 extends over 16 amino acids. CDR1 SQVTM and CDR2 ANQGSEA come from the germline V gene. CDR3 in amino acids: CSVEDPTSGAADTQYF.

This chain uses TRBV4-1 with TRBJ1-2. The CDR3 length is 16 residues. Per the germline V gene, CDR1 is MGHRA and CDR2 is YSYEKL. CDR3 protein: CASSQESVTASYGYTF.

The V and J genes are TRBV29-1 and TRBJ1-2. Germline V gene data show CDR1 as SQVTM and CDR2 as ANQGSEA. The CDR3 is made up of 12 amino acids. The CDR3 sequence: CSVRGQTYGYTF. The full variable domain, rest sourced from reference TRBV29-1 and TRBJ1-2, is SAVISQKPSRDICQRGTSLTIQCQVDSQVTMMFWYRQQPGQSLTLIATANQGSEATYESGFVIDKFPISRPNLTFSTLTVSNMSPEDSSIYLCSVRGQTYGYTFGSGTRLTVV.

The chain has TRBV28 and TRBJ2-6. The CDR3 consists of 13 residues. CDR1 MDHEN and CDR2 SYDVKM come from the germline V gene. The CDR3 spells CASSVSGANVLTF. Combining the CDR3 with reference TRBV28 and TRBJ2-6 gives the whole variable domain DVKVTQSSRYLVKRTGEKVFLECVQDMDHENMFWYRQDPGLGLRLIYFSYDVKMKEKGDIPEGYSVSREKKERFSLILESASTNQTSMYLCASSVSGANVLTFGAGSRLTVL.

The chain is built from TRBV6-6 and TRBJ2-4; absent DNA, TCRdb's TRBD1 call cannot be checked. Germline-derived CDR1 and CDR2 are MNHNY and SVGAGI (reference sequence). The CDR3 loop spans 14 amino acids. The CDR3 loop is CASSPDLYKNIQYF.

This sequence joins TRBV7-8 and TRBJ1-5. The CDR3 length is 14 residues. Looked up from germline, CDR1 is SGHVS and CDR2 is FQNEAQ. The CDR3 loop reads CASSFGVGNQPQHF.

The gene calls are TRBV30 and TRBJ2-7. Germline V gene lookup returns CDR1 GTSNPN and CDR2 SVGIG (reference sequence). The CDR3 spans 12 residues. CDR3 region: CAWSVQGYEQYF.

V gene TRBV20-1 combines with J gene TRBJ2-7; the TCRdb call, TRBD2, lacks DNA for checking. The CDR3 totals 14 residues. Germline V lookup: CDR1 DFQATT, CDR2 SNEGSKA (reference sequence). The CDR3 here is CSARRTDSAYEQYF.

The V call is TRBV15, the J call TRBJ2-4. CDR1 is LNHNV and CDR2 is YYDKDF in the germline V gene (reference sequence). The CDR3 has 14 residues. The chain's CDR3 is CATSRVENKNIQYF.

V and J are TRBV5-1 and TRBJ2-1. The CDR3 is made up of 15 amino acids. Germline assignment: CDR1 SGHRS and CDR2 YFSETQ. CDR3 protein: CASSSDFSSYNEQFF. Full variable domain (missing parts from reference TRBV5-1 and TRBJ2-1): KAGVTQTPRYLIKTRGQQVTLSCSPISGHRSVSWYQQTPGQGLQFLFEYFSETQRNKGNFPGRFSGRQFSNSRSEMNVSTLELGDSALYLCASSSDFSSYNEQFFGPGTRLTVL.

The chain joins TRBV27 to TRBJ2-7. The germline V gene encodes CDR1 MNHEY and CDR2 SMNVEV (reference sequence). CDR3 length: 13 amino acids. This CDR3 is CASSPQLTYEQYF.

V and J are TRBV20-1 and TRBJ2-3; TCRdb indicates TRBD1, and absent DNA this call remains unverified. The CDR3 spans 21 residues. Germline V gives CDR1 DFQATT, CDR2 SNEGSKA (reference sequence). CDR3 amino acids: CSAGGFRIEVRTGDLTDTQYF.

The J gene is TRBJ2-3, the V gene TRBV29-1; the TCRdb call, TRBD2, lacks DNA for checking. The CDR3 consists of 13 residues. The germline V gene encodes CDR1 SQVTM and CDR2 ANQGSEA. The CDR3 region is CSVFPQSTDTQYF.

This chain joins TRBV20-1 and TRBJ2-7. This CDR3 contains 13 residues. Germline CDR1 and CDR2: DFQATT and SNEGSKA (reference sequence). CDR3 sequence reads: CSAAPSDSYEQYF.

The rearrangement uses TRBV6-5 and TRBJ2-7. The CDR3 has 13 residues. Germline V gene lookup returns CDR1 MNHEY and CDR2 SVGAGI. CDR3 amino acids: CASRYDRTYEQYF.

This rearrangement joins TRBV20-1 to TRBJ2-5; absent DNA, TCRdb's TRBD1 call cannot be checked. The CDR3 is 14 residues long. Germline loops: CDR1 DFQATT, CDR2 SNEGSKA (reference sequence). CDR3: CSAIPTGEGETQYF.

CDR3 amino acids: CASSQDTGTGDEQYF. The J gene is TRBJ2-7, the V gene TRBV4-2; no DNA is available, so the TRBD1 call from TCRdb remains unchecked. This CDR3 has 15 amino acids. Germline CDR1 reads LGHNA; CDR2 reads YNFKEQ.

The chain links TRBV7-2 to TRBJ2-4. This CDR3 region has 16 residues. Germline CDR1 SGHTA, CDR2 FQGNSA. The CDR3 here is CASSANPGGAKNIQYF.

This rearrangement joins TRBV11-2 to TRBJ2-5. The length of the CDR3 is 12 residues. Germline V gene lookup returns CDR1 SGHAT and CDR2 FQNNGV. This CDR3 reads CASSLDIETQYF.